Presented here are 11 T cell receptor beta chains from one specimen sequenced in a study of blood T cell repertoires in COVID-19. Clones were sequenced by immunoSEQ multiplex PCR, and TCRdb holds only the in-frame ones, with some missing. The sample lists some 110,000 clones, over 75% occurring once. Source material: peripheral blood. All receptors derive from a human donor in a cohort sampled during active COVID-19.

The chain combines TRBV5-6 with TRBJ2-7, with 10 bases that match TRBD1. V gave up 6 bases and J gave up 9 bases; unmatched junction bases: 12. Germline V CDR1 and CDR2: SGHDT, YYEEEE. The CDR3 totals 14 residues. CDR3 loop: CASTHGTGVMGQYF. The CDR3 DNA reads as TGTGCCAGCACCCACGGGACAGGGGTGATGGGGCAGTACTTC.

The V and J genes are TRBV7-9 and TRBJ1-3; 7 bases line up with TRBD1. V dropped 4 bases and J dropped 0; count of bases not matched to a gene: 6. This CDR3 region has 16 residues. The germline V gene has CDR1 SEHNR and CDR2 FQNEAQ (reference sequence). DNA of the CDR3: TGTGCCAGCAGCTCGACCAGGGGGAGCTCTGGAAACACCATATATTTT. It encodes CASSSTRGSSGNTIYF. Variable domain in full (rest from reference TRBV7-9 and TRBJ1-3): DTGVSQNPRHKITKRGQNVTFRCDPISEHNRLYWYRQTLGQGPEFLTYFQNEAQLEKSRLLSDRFSAERPKGSFSTLEIQRTEQGDSAMYLCASSSTRGSSGNTIYFGEGSWLTVV.

V gene TRBV20-1 combines with J gene TRBJ2-1, with 10 bases matching TRBD2. CDR1 is DFQATT, CDR2 SNEGSKA, per germline (reference sequence). This CDR3 spans 16 amino acids. After removal of 3 bases from V and 0 bases from J, the junction contained 5 bases not matched to a gene. The CDR3 protein is CSASLSSGSSYNEQFF. The CDR3 DNA reads as TGCAGTGCTAGTTTGTCTAGCGGGAGCTCCTACAATGAGCAGTTCTTC.

The CDR3 coding sequence is TGTGCCAGCAGTTCCCCTCGAGCTAGCGGGAGGGCCCCGAGCTCCTACAATGAGCAGTTCTTC. Translated: CASSSPRASGRAPSSYNEQFF. The chain combines TRBV28 with TRBJ2-1, with TRBD2 matching over 12 bases. V shed 4 bases and J 0 bases; nucleotides not matched to a gene: 16. CDR3 length equals 21 residues. CDR1 and CDR2 (germline): MDHEN, SYDVKM.

The chain combines TRBV29-1 with TRBJ1-3, with 7 bases fitting TRBD1. This CDR3 has 15 amino acids. With 3 bases clipped from V and 4 bases from J, the junction kept 9 bases outside the gene matches. Germline lookup yields CDR1 SQVTM and CDR2 ANQGSEA. The CDR3, as DNA: TGCAGCGTTGAGGCGGAGGGGGCAAGAGGAAACACCATATATTTT. Amino acid sequence: CSVEAEGARGNTIYF.

This clone was seen only once. The chain joins TRBV28 to TRBJ2-1, with 14 nucleotides matching TRBD2. This CDR3 is 13 amino acids long. The J segment lost 7 bases and the V segment lost 11 bases, leaving 4 bases of the junction unmatched. Looked up from germline, CDR1 is MDHEN and CDR2 is SYDVKM. The CDR3: CAEGTSGRNEQFF. For the CDR3, the DNA is TGTGCCGAGGGGACTAGCGGGAGAAATGAGCAGTTCTTC.

The chain carries TRBV4-3 and TRBJ1-5; D not certain. Germline CDR1 reads LGHNA; CDR2 reads YSLEER. V was clipped by 0 bases and J by 6 bases, with 12 bases between them. The length of the CDR3 is 15 residues. CDR3 residues: CASSQENLGSQPQHF. In DNA, the CDR3 is TGCGCCAGCAGCCAAGAAAATCTCGGGTCTCAGCCCCAGCATTTT.

The chain employs TRBV3-1 (or the pseudogene TRBV3-2) and TRBJ2-3; 10 nucleotides agree with TRBD2. Unmatched junction bases numbered 17, after V lost 0 bases and J lost 2 bases. This CDR3 region has 21 residues. The germline gives CDR1 LGHDT, CDR2 YNNKEL (reference sequence). The CDR3 DNA follows: TGTGCCAGCAGCCAAGAAGGAAGGGCTAGCGGGAGAATCTGGGACACAGATACGCAGTATTTT. It specifies CASSQEGRASGRIWDTDTQYF.

This clone came up once. The CDR3 DNA reads TGTGCCAGCAGTTTTTACACAACGCAACAGCATTTT. Protein product: CASSFYTTQQHF. The V call is TRBV28, the J call TRBJ1-5, with D uncertain. CDR1 is MDHEN, CDR2 SYDVKM, per germline. This CDR3 is 12 amino acids long. The V and J ends lost 3 bases and 13 bases respectively, with 13 bases between them.

The CDR3: CASSQTGAAFF. CDR3 DNA sequence: TGTGCCAGCAGCCAGACAGGGGCAGCTTTCTTT. The J gene is TRBJ1-1, the V gene TRBV3-1 (or the pseudogene TRBV3-2); TRBD1 matches 8 bases. The CDR3 has 11 residues. Trimming took 3 bases from V and 10 from J; bases not matched to a gene: 1. Germline V gene data show CDR1 as LGHDT and CDR2 as YNNKEL (reference sequence).

The chain couples TRBV27 to TRBJ2-7; 8 bases map to TRBD2. J lost 3 bases, V lost 3 bases, and 10 bases had no gene match. The CDR3 runs to 16 residues. CDR1 and CDR2 (germline): MNHEY, SMNVEV (reference sequence). CDR3 amino acids: CASSFSVGTSFYEQYF. CDR3 in DNA: TGTGCCAGCAGTTTTAGCGTTGGGACTAGTTTCTACGAGCAGTACTTC.